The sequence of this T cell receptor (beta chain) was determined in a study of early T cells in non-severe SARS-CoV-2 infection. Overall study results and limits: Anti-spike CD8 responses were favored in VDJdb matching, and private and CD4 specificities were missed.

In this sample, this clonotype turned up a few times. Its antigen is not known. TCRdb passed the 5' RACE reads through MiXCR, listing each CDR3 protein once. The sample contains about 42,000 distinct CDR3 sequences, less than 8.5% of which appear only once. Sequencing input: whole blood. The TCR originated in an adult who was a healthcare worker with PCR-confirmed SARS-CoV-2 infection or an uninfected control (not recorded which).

CDR3: CAWSLTGDTQYF. CDR3 nucleotide sequence: TGTGCCTGGAGTCTAACCGGGGATACGCAGTATTTT. The chain joins TRBV30 to TRBJ2-3; D ambiguous. CDR3 length: 12 residues. V lost 2 bases and J 6 bases, leaving 9 bases between the germline ends. Germline loops: CDR1 GTSNPN, CDR2 SVGIG (reference sequence).